This T cell receptor (beta chain) was documented in a study of blood T cell repertoires in COVID-19 (dated by TCRdb to 2018 to 2021). Regarding the research as a whole: The collaborator samples originated in the United States, Italy and Spain and spanned the acute and convalescent phases of COVID-19. A de-identified subject ID, COVID-19 status, age in years and sex were almost always included in the sample metadata. Where available, HLA class I and class II types were obtained from metadata supplied by the sample provider rather than from assay-based typing. The dataset comprised deeply sampled blood TCRbeta repertoires from subjects exposed to, actively infected with, or recovered from COVID-19. Samples were obtained from the ongoing ImmuneRACE study (first 160 participants) and from 1,254 subjects provided by 6 global collaborators. The repertoires were made available in a free public database intended to serve as a resource for research on the immune response to SARS-CoV-2. The material from the prospective study consisted of cDNA or gDNA derived from T cells, B-cell-depleted T cells, or PBMCs.

Paper-wide results and their limitations: The amount of clinical and demographic metadata varied by source and participant and was provided uncurated.

Enrolling through a virtual design, the prospective study's participants ranged in age from roughly 18 to 95 years and lived across 20 to 30 United States geographic areas. Cohort assignment in the prospective study relied on participant-reported clinical history from a screening survey and a study questionnaire. Each participant in the prospective study had whole blood, serum and a nasopharyngeal or oropharyngeal swab collected by mobile phlebotomists. Additional blood draws and questionnaires over an approximately 2-month period could optionally be provided by prospective study participants. Before DNA extraction, prospective study blood samples were shipped either frozen or at room temperature. TCRbeta CDR3 regions were amplified from genomic DNA by means of the immunoSEQ Assay, a bias-controlled multiplex PCR. As for the original processing: The number of nucleated cells in each sample was estimated from the amplification of reference gene primers within the assay. To quantify the absolute abundance of each unique TCRbeta CDR3 rearrangement, sequence reads were collapsed and filtered. For each sample, productive Simpson clonality was calculated as the square root of Simpson's diversity index over productive rearrangements. TCRdb retrieved this table from immuneACCESS and kept in-frame rearrangements only. Not all clones are present; in checked studies, unresolved V genes account for under half, and no reason is known for the remainder. D and trimming were read from the DNA, whereas the V and J calls and clone size are those reported in that table. This sample comprises some 200,000 clones, around 89% of them detected only once. Approximately 3.4% of the sample is in the top ten clones.

In regard to this clone: Its antigen is unknown. Nothing much larger sits one base from this clone, and base qualities are not available.

Trimming costs V 3 bases and J 2 bases, and their ends lie 11 bases apart. CDR1 and CDR2 were assigned from the germline V gene as SGHVS and FNYEAQ. The CDR3 covers 14 residues, taking in both the cysteine and the phenylalanine. Just the 42-base CDR3 DNA is kept, in frame starting at base 1. Material for sequencing was PBMCs or T cells enriched from blood (not recorded which). Rearrangement joined TRBV7-6 to TRBJ2-7, and possibly TRBD1, on 6 matching bases. The TCR originated in a woman in her late teens or twenties in a cohort exposed to, infected with or recovered from COVID-19 (not recorded which). Read as DNA, the sequence is TGTGCCAGCAGCTTCAGGGGCAGAGCCTACGAGCAGTACTTC. Translated, it gives CASSFRGRAYEQYF. The entire variable domain, with the stretches around the CDR3 drawn from the reference TRBV7-6 and TRBJ2-7 proteins, is GAGVSQSPRYKVTKRGQDVALRCDPISGHVSLYWYRQALGQGPEFLTYFNYEAQQDKSGLPNDRFSAERPEGSISTLTIQRTEQRDSAMYRCASSFRGRAYEQYFGPGTRLTVT.